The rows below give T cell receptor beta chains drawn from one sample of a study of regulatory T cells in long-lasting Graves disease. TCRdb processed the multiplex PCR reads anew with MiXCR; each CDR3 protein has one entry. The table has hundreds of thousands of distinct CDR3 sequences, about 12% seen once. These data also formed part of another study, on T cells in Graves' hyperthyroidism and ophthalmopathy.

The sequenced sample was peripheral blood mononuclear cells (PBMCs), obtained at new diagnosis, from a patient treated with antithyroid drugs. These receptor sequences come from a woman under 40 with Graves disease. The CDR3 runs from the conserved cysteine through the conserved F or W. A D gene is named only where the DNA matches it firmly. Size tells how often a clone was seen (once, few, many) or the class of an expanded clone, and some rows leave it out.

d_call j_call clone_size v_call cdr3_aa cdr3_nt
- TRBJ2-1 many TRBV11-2 CASTDERDEQFF TGTGCCAGCACCGATGAGAGGGATGAGCAGTTCTTC
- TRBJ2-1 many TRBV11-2 CASSLEREWYNEQFF TGTGCCAGCAGCTTAGAACGGGAATGGTACAATGAGCAGTTCTTC
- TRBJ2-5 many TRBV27 CASSNRDGTQYF TGTGCCAGCAGTAACAGGGATGGGACCCAGTACTTC
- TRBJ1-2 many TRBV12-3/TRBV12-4 CASSYLVTASSYTF TGTGCCAGCAGTTATTTGGTGACAGCCAGCAGCTACACCTTC
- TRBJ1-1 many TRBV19 CASTRGGINTEAFF TGTGCCAGTACCAGGGGTGGTATAAACACTGAAGCTTTCTTT
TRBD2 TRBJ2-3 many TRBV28 CASSLEGIAGDTQYF TGTGCCAGCAGTTTAGAGGGAATAGCGGGAGATACGCAGTATTTT
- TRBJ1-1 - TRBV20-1 CSAPLGPEAFF TGCAGTGCTCCCCTCGGACCCGAAGCTTTCTTT
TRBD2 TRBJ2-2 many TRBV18 CASSPRVAGTNTRELFF TGTGCCAGCTCACCACGGGTAGCGGGGACGAACACCAGGGAGCTGTTTTTT
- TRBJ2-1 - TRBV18 CASSPQDSNNEQFF TGTGCCAGCTCACCTCAGGACTCGAACAATGAGCAGTTCTTC
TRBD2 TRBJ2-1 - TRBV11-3 CASSSGTSGRAGGEQFF TGTGCCAGCAGCTCCGGGACTAGCGGGAGGGCCGGGGGTGAGCAGTTCTTC
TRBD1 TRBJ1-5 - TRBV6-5 CASSSKRHWDRGRRSQPQHF TGTGCCAGCAGTTCCAAAAGACATTGGGACAGGGGAAGGAGATCCCAGCCCCAGCATTTT
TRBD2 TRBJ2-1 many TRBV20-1 CSARDSAGGSYNEQFF TGCAGTGCTAGAGATTCTGCGGGAGGCTCCTACAATGAGCAGTTCTTC
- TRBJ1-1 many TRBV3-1 CASSQFGGYTEAFF TGTGCCAGCAGCCAATTCGGCGGGTACACTGAAGCTTTCTTT
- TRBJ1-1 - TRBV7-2 CASSLYGEDTEAFF TGTGCCAGCAGTTTGTACGGTGAAGACACTGAAGCTTTCTTT
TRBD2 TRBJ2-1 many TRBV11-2 CASSGRTSGNYNEQFF TGTGCCAGCAGCGGGAGGACTAGCGGGAACTACAATGAGCAGTTCTTC
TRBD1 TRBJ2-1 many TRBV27 CASSLSRGTGLYNEQFF TGTGCCAGCAGTTTATCGAGAGGGACAGGTCTCTACAATGAGCAGTTCTTC
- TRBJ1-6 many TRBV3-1 CASSQYRGNSPLHF TGTGCCAGCAGCCAATATCGTGGGAATTCACCCCTCCACTTT
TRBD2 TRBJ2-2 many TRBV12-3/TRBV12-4 CASSPYGGRAGELFF TGTGCCAGCTCCCCTTATGGAGGGAGGGCCGGGGAGCTGTTTTTT
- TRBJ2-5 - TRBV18 CASSPTASDSLEETQYF TGTGCCAGCTCACCAACTGCCTCGGACAGTCTGGAGGAGACCCAGTACTTC
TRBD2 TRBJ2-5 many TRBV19 CASSTPGGGREETQYF TGTGCCAGTAGTACCCCGGGGGGGGGACGAGAGGAGACCCAGTACTTC